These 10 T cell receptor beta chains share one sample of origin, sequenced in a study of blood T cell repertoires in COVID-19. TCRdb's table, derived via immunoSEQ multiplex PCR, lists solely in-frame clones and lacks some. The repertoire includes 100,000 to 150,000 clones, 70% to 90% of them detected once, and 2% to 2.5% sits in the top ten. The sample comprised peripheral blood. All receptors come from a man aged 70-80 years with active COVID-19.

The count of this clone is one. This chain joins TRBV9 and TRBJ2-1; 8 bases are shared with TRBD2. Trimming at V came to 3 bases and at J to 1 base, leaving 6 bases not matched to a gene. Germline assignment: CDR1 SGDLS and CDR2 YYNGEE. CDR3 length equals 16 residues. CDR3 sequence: CASSALPSGSYNEQFF. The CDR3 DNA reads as TGTGCCAGCAGCGCCCTTCCTAGCGGGTCCTACAATGAGCAGTTCTTC.

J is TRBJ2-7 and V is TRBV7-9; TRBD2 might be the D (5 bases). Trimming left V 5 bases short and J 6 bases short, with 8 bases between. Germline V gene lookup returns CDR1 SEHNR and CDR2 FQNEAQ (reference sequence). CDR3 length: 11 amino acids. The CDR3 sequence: CASSQEGEQYF. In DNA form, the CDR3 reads TGTGCCAGCAGCCAAGAGGGCGAGCAGTACTTC. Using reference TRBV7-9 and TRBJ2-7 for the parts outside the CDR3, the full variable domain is DTGVSQNPRHKITKRGQNVTFRCDPISEHNRLYWYRQTLGQGPEFLTYFQNEAQLEKSRLLSDRFSAERPKGSFSTLEIQRTEQGDSAMYLCASSQEGEQYFGPGTRLTVT.

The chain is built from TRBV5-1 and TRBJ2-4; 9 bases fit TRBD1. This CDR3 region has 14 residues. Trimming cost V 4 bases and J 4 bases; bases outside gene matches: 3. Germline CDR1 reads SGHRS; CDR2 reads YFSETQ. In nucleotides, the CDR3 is TGCGCCAGCAGCCCGGGGACAGGGAAAAACATTCAGTACTTC. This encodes CASSPGTGKNIQYF.

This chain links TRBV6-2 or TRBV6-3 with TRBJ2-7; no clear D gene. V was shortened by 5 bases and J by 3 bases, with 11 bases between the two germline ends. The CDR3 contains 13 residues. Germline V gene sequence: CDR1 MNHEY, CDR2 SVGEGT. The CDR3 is CASSKTSFYEQYF. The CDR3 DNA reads TGTGCCAGCAGTAAGACATCTTTCTACGAGCAGTACTTC.

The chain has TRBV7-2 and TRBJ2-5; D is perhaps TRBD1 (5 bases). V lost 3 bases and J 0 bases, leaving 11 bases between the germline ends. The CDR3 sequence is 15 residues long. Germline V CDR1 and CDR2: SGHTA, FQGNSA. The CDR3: CASSLQTGDQETQYF. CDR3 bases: TGTGCCAGCAGCTTGCAAACAGGCGACCAAGAGACCCAGTACTTC.

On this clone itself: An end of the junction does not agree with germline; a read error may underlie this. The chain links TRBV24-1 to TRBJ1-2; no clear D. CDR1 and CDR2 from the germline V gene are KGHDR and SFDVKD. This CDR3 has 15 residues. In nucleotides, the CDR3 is TGTGCCATCAGTGATCCCAAAGCGGGTAGCTATGGCTACACCTTC. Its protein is CAISDPKAGSYGYTF.

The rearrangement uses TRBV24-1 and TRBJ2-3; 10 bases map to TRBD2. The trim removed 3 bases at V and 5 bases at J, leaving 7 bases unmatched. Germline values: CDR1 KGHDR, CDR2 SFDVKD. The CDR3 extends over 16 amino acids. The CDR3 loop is CATSDRTSGEGDTQYF. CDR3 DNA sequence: TGTGCCACCAGTGATCGGACTAGCGGCGAGGGAGATACGCAGTATTTT.

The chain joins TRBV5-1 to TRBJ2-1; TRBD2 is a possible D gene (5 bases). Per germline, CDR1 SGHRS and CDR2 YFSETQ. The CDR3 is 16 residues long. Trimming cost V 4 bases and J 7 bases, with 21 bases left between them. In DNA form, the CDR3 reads TGCGCCAGCAGCCTATGGGCTAGCTTATTGGGGAATGAGCAGTTCTTC. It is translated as CASSLWASLLGNEQFF.

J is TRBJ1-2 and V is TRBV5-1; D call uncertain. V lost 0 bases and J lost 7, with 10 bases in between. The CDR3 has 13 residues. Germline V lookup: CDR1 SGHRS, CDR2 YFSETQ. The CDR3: CASSLAGEGGYTF. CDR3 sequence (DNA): TGCGCCAGCAGCTTGGCCGGGGAGGGTGGCTACACCTTC. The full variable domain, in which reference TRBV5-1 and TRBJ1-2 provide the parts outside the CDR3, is KAGVTQTPRYLIKTRGQQVTLSCSPISGHRSVSWYQQTPGQGLQFLFEYFSETQRNKGNFPGRFSGRQFSNSRSEMNVSTLELGDSALYLCASSLAGEGGYTFGSGTRLTVV.

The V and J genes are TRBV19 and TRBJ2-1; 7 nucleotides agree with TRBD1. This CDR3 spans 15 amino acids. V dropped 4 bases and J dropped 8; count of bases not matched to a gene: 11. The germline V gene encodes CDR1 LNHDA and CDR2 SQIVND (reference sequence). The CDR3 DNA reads TGTGCCAGTAGTAACCTAACACAGGGGATGCATGAGCAGTTCTTC. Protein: CASSNLTQGMHEQFF.